The entry below gives a single T cell receptor beta chain sequence along with its context. What it binds is not known. This sample is drawn from a study of CD8 T cells in Susac syndrome. Whole-study findings and limits: As acknowledged by the study, its TCR sequencing and HLA analysis included a relatively small number of individuals.

Sequencing of TCR beta was performed on blood CD8+ T cells and on blood CD4+ T cells. In contrast to the negatively isolated CD8+ and CD4+ T cells, TEMRA cells were FACS-enriched. CDR1 is LGHNA and CDR2 is YNFKEQ in the germline V gene. The trim removed 1 base at V and 5 bases at J, leaving 7 bases unmatched. The CDR3 sequence is 16 residues long. Random hexamers were used to reverse transcribe the RNA input (about 0.5 to 1 ug). By means of immunoSEQ multiplex PCR, TCR beta CDR3 spanning 54 Vbeta and 13 Jbeta underwent amplification. TCRdb passed the immunoSEQ multiplex PCR reads through MiXCR, listing each CDR3 protein once. The repertoire has under 200,000 distinct CDR3 sequences, around 94% of them found once; the top ten carry about 0.13%.

V is TRBV4-2 and J is TRBJ1-5; 8 bases agree with TRBD1. The origin of this receptor is a human donor in good health. The sample comprised CD4+ T cells from PBMCs. The CDR3 DNA is TGTGCCAGCAGCCAAGTGGGCAGGGGGCAGGATCAGCCCCAGCATTTT. It yields the protein CASSQVGRGQDQPQHF.